The 27 T cell receptor beta chains below were found in one sample sequenced in a study of cytomegalovirus exposure and HLA in healthy donors. The PCR employed 60 Vbeta primers together with 13 Jbeta primers. The assay was immunoSEQ multiplex PCR, and TCRdb's table has in-frame clones only and misses some. The sample has fewer than 75,000 clones; 80% are singletons. Sequencing was done on a sample of PBMCs. Every receptor here comes from a woman in her thirties in good health and CMV-seronegative.

The J gene is TRBJ2-2, the V gene TRBV9; unclear D gene. V dropped 0 bases and J dropped 4 bases, with 10 bases sitting between them. This CDR3 has 15 amino acids. CDR1 is SGDLS and CDR2 is YYNGEE in the germline V gene. The CDR3 is CASSVGRTGTGELFF. As DNA, the CDR3 is TGTGCCAGCAGCGTAGGGAGAACGGGCACCGGGGAGCTGTTTTTT.

In DNA, the CDR3 is TGTGCCAGCAGCTCAACAGGGGGGGCAACAGATACGCAGTATTTT. The encoded protein is CASSSTGGATDTQYF. The chain carries TRBV13 and TRBJ2-3, with D tentatively TRBD1 (8 bases). Trimming removed 4 bases from V and 3 bases from J, with 14 bases in between. CDR3 length: 15 amino acids. The germline CDR1 and CDR2 sequences are PRHDT and FYEKMQ (reference sequence).

The V call is TRBV10-2, the J call TRBJ1-1, with a weak D call TRBD1 (6 bases). CDR1 is WSHSY and CDR2 is SAAADI in the germline V gene. Trimming took 6 bases from V and 2 from J, leaving 10 bases between them. This CDR3 is 13 amino acids long. CDR3 nucleotide sequence: TGCGCCAGCAGAGGGACACTCAACACTGAAGCTTTCTTT. Translating gives CASRGTLNTEAFF.

V is TRBV15 and J is TRBJ1-3; D uncertain. The CDR3 extends over 15 amino acids. Trimming cost V 0 bases and J 4 bases, with 10 bases left between them. CDR1 and CDR2 from the germline V gene are LNHNV and YYDKDF (reference sequence). CDR3: CATSRDLAVGNTIYF. DNA of the CDR3: TGTGCCACCAGCAGAGATTTGGCAGTAGGAAACACCATATATTTT.

A remark on this clone: The same CDR3 also results from other DNA sequences found in this sample. The rearrangement uses TRBV30 and TRBJ1-5, with D unclear. Germline V gene lookup returns CDR1 GTSNPN and CDR2 SVGIG (reference sequence). This CDR3 spans 13 amino acids. Trimming removed 0 bases from V and 5 bases from J, with 8 bases in between. CDR3 protein: CAWSVRGDQPQHF. Written as DNA, the CDR3 is TGTGCCTGGAGTGTACGGGGAGATCAGCCCCAGCATTTT.

The CDR3 protein is CASSLRGADQPQHF. In DNA, the CDR3 is TGTGCCAGCAGCCTCAGGGGTGCGGATCAGCCCCAGCATTTT. The V call is TRBV5-6, the J call TRBJ1-5, with D possibly matching TRBD1 (6 bases). V shed 4 bases and J shed 5 bases, with 13 bases lying between them. Per germline, CDR1 SGHDT and CDR2 YYEEEE. CDR3 size: 14 residues. Supplemented by reference TRBV5-6 and TRBJ1-5, the full variable domain reads DAGVTQSPTHLIKTRGQQVTLRCSPKSGHDTVSWYQQALGQGPQFIFQYYEEEERQRGNFPDRFSGHQFPNYSSELNVNALLLGDSALYLCASSLRGADQPQHFGDGTRLSIL.

This clone was seen more than once but under ten times. The chain uses TRBV28 and TRBJ1-6; 8 nucleotides line up with TRBD1. Germline V gene sequence: CDR1 MDHEN, CDR2 SYDVKM. The CDR3 is 14 residues long. The V and J ends lost 3 bases and 14 bases, in that order; junction bases with no gene match: 9. CDR3 in amino acids: CASSLGTGPNTLHF. In nucleotides, the CDR3 is TGTGCCAGCAGTTTGGGGACAGGTCCTAACACCCTCCACTTT.

The count of this clone is one. The V and J genes are TRBV29-1 and TRBJ2-7; tentative D call: TRBD1 (5 bases). The CDR3 runs to 13 residues. The V gene lost 5 bases and the J gene lost 3 bases, with 14 bases spanning the gap. Germline V gene lookup returns CDR1 SQVTM and CDR2 ANQGSEA. CDR3 coding DNA: TGCAGCGTTCAGTACAGGAAAAACTACGAGCAGTACTTC. It specifies CSVQYRKNYEQYF.

The J gene is TRBJ2-7, the V gene TRBV29-1, with TRBD1 as a possible D gene (6 bases). CDR3 length equals 13 residues. Germline V gene lookup returns CDR1 SQVTM and CDR2 ANQGSEA. V gave up 6 bases and J gave up 0 bases, with 12 bases separating them. The CDR3 nucleotides read TGCAGCGTCCGGGACACGAGCTCCTACGAGCAGTACTTC. Translating gives CSVRDTSSYEQYF.

The chain links TRBV5-1 to TRBJ1-6, with 9 nucleotides matching TRBD1. The germline CDR1 and CDR2 sequences are SGHRS and YFSETQ. The CDR3 runs to 17 residues. Trimming cost V 2 bases and J 10 bases; bases outside gene matches: 13. CDR3 sequence reads: CASSFTIPRTGESPLHF. As DNA, the CDR3 is TGCGCCAGCAGCTTTACAATCCCCCGGACAGGGGAGTCACCCCTCCACTTT.

This chain uses TRBV4-1 with TRBJ2-2, with 11 positions matching TRBD2. The V and J ends lost 4 bases and 0 bases, in that order; junction bases with no gene match: 4. The CDR3 has 17 residues. The germline gives CDR1 MGHRA, CDR2 YSYEKL. The CDR3: CASSPGLAVTNTGELFF. CDR3 coding DNA: TGCGCCAGCAGCCCGGGACTAGCGGTTACGAACACCGGGGAGCTGTTTTTT.

The rearrangement uses TRBV19 and TRBJ1-5; D may be TRBD1 (6 bases). Germline V gene data show CDR1 as LNHDA and CDR2 as SQIVND (reference sequence). Trimming shortened V by 10 bases and J by 3 bases, and 19 bases separated the two germline ends. The CDR3 consists of 15 residues. DNA of the CDR3: TGTGCCACCAGGATAAGGGGGGGTGACAATCAGCCCCAGCATTTT. Its translation: CATRIRGGDNQPQHF.

This sequence joins TRBV30 and TRBJ2-4; possible D gene TRBD2, 6 bases. The CDR3 is 14 residues long. V lost 0 bases, J lost 11 bases, and 17 bases lay in between. Germline V gene sequence: CDR1 GTSNPN, CDR2 SVGIG (reference sequence). This CDR3 is CAWSVGGPGEVQYF. The CDR3 DNA sequence: TGTGCCTGGAGTGTGGGGGGTCCCGGAGAGGTTCAGTACTTC.

The chain uses TRBV6-4 and TRBJ1-5; D ambiguous. The germline V and J ends were trimmed by 3 bases and 4 bases, with 10 bases remaining between them. Germline assignment: CDR1 MRHNA and CDR2 SNTAGT. There are 14 residues in the CDR3. The DNA of the CDR3 is TGTGCCAGCAGTGAGGTCGCGGGGAATCAGCCCCAGCATTTT. Translating gives CASSEVAGNQPQHF.

The CDR3 sequence is CATRFGIGELFF. Here the CDR3 DNA reads TGTGCCACCCGTTTCGGGATCGGGGAGCTGTTTTTT. The chain uses TRBV7-6 and TRBJ2-2; TRBD2 might be the D (5 bases). Germline assignment: CDR1 SGHVS and CDR2 FNYEAQ. The V gene lost 10 bases and the J gene lost 7 bases, with 13 bases spanning the gap. CDR3 length equals 12 residues. The entire variable domain, with the rest obtained from reference TRBV7-6 and TRBJ2-2, is as follows: GAGVSQSPRYKVTKRGQDVALRCDPISGHVSLYWYRQALGQGPEFLTYFNYEAQQDKSGLPNDRFSAERPEGSISTLTIQRTEQRDSAMYRCATRFGIGELFFGEGSRLTVL.

V usage is TRBV12-5 and J usage is TRBJ1-5; D is possibly TRBD1 (5 bases). This CDR3 comprises 15 residues. Germline values: CDR1 LGHNT, CDR2 FRNRAP. The ends were cut back, 9 bases at V and 4 bases at J, with 19 bases in the middle. The CDR3 region is CASSVSGSLNQPQHF. CDR3 coding DNA: TGTGCTAGCTCCGTCTCAGGGTCCCTTAATCAGCCCCAGCATTTT.

The CDR3 nucleotides read TGTGCCAGCAGCGCCACGACAACAGGGGTAACAGATACGCAGTATTTT. The encoded protein is CASSATTTGVTDTQYF. The chain recombines TRBV9 with TRBJ2-3; 7 positions match TRBD1. Germline V gene sequence: CDR1 SGDLS, CDR2 YYNGEE. Trimming took 3 bases from V and 3 from J; bases not matched to a gene: 10. The CDR3 is made up of 16 amino acids.

This chain joins TRBV6-5 and TRBJ2-2; TRBD2 aligns across 9 bases. Germline CDR1 MNHEY, CDR2 SVGAGI. There are 14 residues in the CDR3. Trimming removed 7 bases from V and 6 bases from J; junction bases left unmatched: 6. The CDR3 DNA is TGTGCCAGCATGGTAGCGGGAGAGGCCGGGGAGCTGTTTTTT. It codes for CASMVAGEAGELFF.

The rearrangement joins TRBV6-5 to TRBJ1-2, with D tentatively TRBD1 (6 bases). CDR3 size: 14 residues. The germline V gene has CDR1 MNHEY and CDR2 SVGAGI. The V end was cut by 6 bases, the J end by 6 bases, with 17 bases between. The chain's CDR3 is CASSQTRGFDGYTF. The CDR3 DNA follows: TGTGCCAGCAGCCAGACAAGGGGGTTTGATGGCTACACCTTC.

This rearrangement joins TRBV29-1 to TRBJ2-7; 8 bases fit TRBD2. The CDR3 length is 12 residues. Germline values: CDR1 SQVTM, CDR2 ANQGSEA. Trimming cost V 6 bases and J 7 bases; bases outside gene matches: 8. The CDR3 DNA is TGCAGCGTCCGGGGGACTAGTCGTGAGCAGTACTTC. Its translation is CSVRGTSREQYF.

V and J are TRBV6-5 and TRBJ2-4; D ambiguous. The CDR3 consists of 12 residues. V lost 7 bases, J lost 10 bases, and 14 bases lay in between. The germline gives CDR1 MNHEY, CDR2 SVGAGI. In DNA form, the CDR3 reads TGTGCCAGCACTGGGCTTTTCTGGATTCAGTACTTC. Encoded protein: CASTGLFWIQYF.

The chain recombines TRBV9 with TRBJ2-1, with TRBD2 matching over 9 bases. Germline V gives CDR1 SGDLS, CDR2 YYNGEE. The length of the CDR3 is 15 residues. V trimming: 7 bases; J trimming: 4 bases; junction bases outside the gene matches: 9. CDR3 amino acids: CASGVSSGGYNEQFF. DNA of the CDR3: TGTGCCAGCGGGGTTAGTAGCGGGGGATACAATGAGCAGTTCTTC.

The V and J genes are TRBV10-2 and TRBJ2-7; 8 bases align to TRBD1. Germline V CDR1 and CDR2: WSHSY, SAAADI. The CDR3 runs 13 residues. Trimming cost V 6 bases and J 7 bases; bases outside gene matches: 8. CDR3: CASSPGQGGEQYF. The CDR3 nucleotides read TGCGCCAGCAGCCCTGGACAGGGCGGGGAGCAGTACTTC.

V and J are TRBV10-3 and TRBJ1-1, with 9 bases lining up with TRBD1. The CDR3 has 14 amino acids. Trimming at V came to 5 bases and at J to 3 bases, leaving 4 bases not matched to a gene. Germline CDR1 and CDR2: ENHRY and SYGVKD. The CDR3 DNA sequence: TGTGCCATCAGTAAGACAGGGGGGGACACTGAAGCTTTCTTT. It is translated as CAISKTGGDTEAFF.

This chain links TRBV27 with TRBJ1-1, with D unclear. The CDR3 runs to 14 residues. Germline V gene data show CDR1 as MNHEY and CDR2 as SMNVEV (reference sequence). Trimming removed 6 bases at V and 4 bases at J, with 15 bases between. The CDR3 nucleotides are TGTGCCAGCAGACCCGTGGAGGGATCCACTGAAGCTTTCTTT. Amino acid sequence: CASRPVEGSTEAFF.

Here the CDR3 DNA reads TGCAGCGTTGTAAGGGGGAGGGCACCCTACGAGCAGTACTTC. This translates into CSVVRGRAPYEQYF. V is TRBV29-1 and J is TRBJ2-7; maybe TRBD2 (7 bases). CDR1 is SQVTM, CDR2 ANQGSEA, per germline. This CDR3 is 14 amino acids long. V was clipped by 4 bases and J by 2 bases, with 15 bases between them.

The chain joins TRBV9 to TRBJ2-3; 7 bases are a match to TRBD2. V was pared by 4 bases and J by 0 bases, with 8 bases of the junction left unmatched. This CDR3 region has 16 residues. From germline, CDR1 is SGDLS and CDR2 YYNGEE. CDR3 coding DNA: TGTGCCAGCAGCCCCCGACTAGCTACTAGCACAGATACGCAGTATTTT. It specifies CASSPRLATSTDTQYF.